This TCR beta chain emerged from a study of cytomegalovirus exposure and HLA in healthy donors. Study as a whole: From HLA-typed donors, an early data release held some 91 million unique TCRs. Whole-study results and caveats: Segments of the TCR beta V type were, in most cases, productive about 87% or about 30% of the time in an earlier analysis. Later analysis demonstrated an association between a missense DCLRE1C variant and TCR beta V- and J-gene trimming.

On this clone itself: The antigen is undetermined.

The CDR3 is 16 amino acids. CDR1 is LGHNA, CDR2 YSLEER, per germline. Trimming removed 0 bases from V and 4 bases from J; junction bases left unmatched: 8. Amplification used 60 Vbeta primers and 13 Jbeta primers. Clones were sequenced by immunoSEQ multiplex PCR, and TCRdb holds only the in-frame ones, with some missing. Here the sample spans over 85,000 clones, 6.5% to 8% being singletons. The chain has TRBV4-3 and TRBJ2-7; 8 nucleotides agree with TRBD1. This receptor was taken from a man aged 50 to 59 in good health and CMV-seronegative. Sequenced input: PBMCs. Written as DNA, the CDR3 is TGCGCCAGCAGCCAAGATAAGGGGACAGGTATATACGAGCAGTACTTC. Its protein product is CASSQDKGTGIYEQYF.